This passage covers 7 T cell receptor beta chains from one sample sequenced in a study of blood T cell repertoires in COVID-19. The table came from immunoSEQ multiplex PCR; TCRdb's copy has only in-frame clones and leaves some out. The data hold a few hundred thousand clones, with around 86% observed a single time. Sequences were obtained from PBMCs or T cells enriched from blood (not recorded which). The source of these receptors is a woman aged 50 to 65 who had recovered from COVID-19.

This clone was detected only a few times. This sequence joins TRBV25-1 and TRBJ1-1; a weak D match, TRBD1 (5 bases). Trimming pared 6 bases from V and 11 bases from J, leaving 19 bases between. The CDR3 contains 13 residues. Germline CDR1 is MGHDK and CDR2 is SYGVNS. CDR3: CASRQGPGMAAFF. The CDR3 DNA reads TGTGCCAGCAGACAAGGGCCAGGGATGGCGGCTTTCTTT.

The CDR3 loop is CATSRELWSSYEQYF. CDR3 DNA: TGTGCCACCAGCAGAGAACTCTGGAGCTCCTACGAGCAGTACTTC. The V gene is TRBV15, the J gene TRBJ2-7; D not resolved. The CDR3 has 15 amino acids. V was cut by 0 bases and J by 0 bases, with 9 bases left in between. CDR1 LNHNV and CDR2 YYDKDF come from the germline V gene (reference sequence).

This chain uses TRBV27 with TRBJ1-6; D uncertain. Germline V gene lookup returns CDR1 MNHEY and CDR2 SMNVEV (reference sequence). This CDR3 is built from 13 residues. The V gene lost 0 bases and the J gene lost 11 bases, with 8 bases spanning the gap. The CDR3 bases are TGTGCCAGCAGTTTATCGACGGGTGCACCCCTCCACTTT. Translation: CASSLSTGAPLHF.

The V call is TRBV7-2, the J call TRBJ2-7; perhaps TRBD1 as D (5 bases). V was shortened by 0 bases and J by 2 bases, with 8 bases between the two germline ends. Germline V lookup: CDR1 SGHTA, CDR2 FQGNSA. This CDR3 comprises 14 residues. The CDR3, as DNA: TGTGCCAGCAGCTTAGCCAGGGTCACCTACGAGCAGTACTTC. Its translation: CASSLARVTYEQYF.

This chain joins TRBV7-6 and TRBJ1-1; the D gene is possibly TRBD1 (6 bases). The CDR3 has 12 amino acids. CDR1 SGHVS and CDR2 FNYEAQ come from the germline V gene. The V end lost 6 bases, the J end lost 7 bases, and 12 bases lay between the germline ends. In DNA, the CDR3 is TGTGCCAGCAGTCCCGGACAGTATGAAGCTTTCTTT. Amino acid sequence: CASSPGQYEAFF.

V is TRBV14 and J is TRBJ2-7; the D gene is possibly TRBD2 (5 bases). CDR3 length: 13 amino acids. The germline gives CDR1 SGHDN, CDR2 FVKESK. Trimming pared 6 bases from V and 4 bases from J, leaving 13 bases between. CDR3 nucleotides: TGTGCCAGCAGTAGGTCCCGGGGATACGAGCAGTACTTC. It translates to CASSRSRGYEQYF.

The CDR3, as DNA: TGTGCCAGCAGTTACTCACCCGGAGACTGGGACAATGAGCAGTTCTTC. Protein product: CASSYSPGDWDNEQFF. The J gene is TRBJ2-1, the V gene TRBV6-5; D remains unclear. This CDR3 is 16 amino acids long. Germline CDR1 and CDR2: MNHEY and SVGAGI. Trimming stripped 0 bases from V and 5 bases from J, with 14 bases between.